This T cell receptor (beta chain) was recorded in a study of identical twins. TCRdb reprocessed the 5' RACE reads with MiXCR, giving one entry per CDR3 protein. The profile shows some 630,000 distinct CDR3 sequences, roughly 7.2% of them singletons. This clonotype was observed many times. The germline gene is not matched at one end of the junction; a read error may be the cause. The data also belong to a second study, concerning yellow fever vaccine responses in identical twins.

This TCR came from a woman between 18 and 29 years old in good health. Sequencing was done on a sample of PBMCs.

CDR3 coding DNA: TGCAGTGCCGTGGATTTCGAGGTCTTT. Its protein product is CSAVDFEVF. This chain uses TRBV20-1 with TRBJ2-3; D is unclear. The CDR3 sequence is 9 residues long. The V gene's germline CDR1 is DFQATT and CDR2 SNEGSKA (reference sequence).